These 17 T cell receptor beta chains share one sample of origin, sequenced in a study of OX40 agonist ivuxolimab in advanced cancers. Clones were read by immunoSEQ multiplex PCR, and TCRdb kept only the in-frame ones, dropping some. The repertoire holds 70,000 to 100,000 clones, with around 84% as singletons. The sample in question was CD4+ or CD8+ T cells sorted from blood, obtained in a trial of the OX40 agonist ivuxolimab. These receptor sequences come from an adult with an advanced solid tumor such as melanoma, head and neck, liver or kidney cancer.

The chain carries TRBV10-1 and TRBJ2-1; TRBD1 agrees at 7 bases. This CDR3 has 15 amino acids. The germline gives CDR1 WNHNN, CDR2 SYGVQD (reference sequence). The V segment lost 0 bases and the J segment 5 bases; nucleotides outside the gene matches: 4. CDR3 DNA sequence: TGCGCCAGCAGTGAGTCGGTGGACAGGAACAATGAGCAGTTCTTC. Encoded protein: CASSESVDRNNEQFF.

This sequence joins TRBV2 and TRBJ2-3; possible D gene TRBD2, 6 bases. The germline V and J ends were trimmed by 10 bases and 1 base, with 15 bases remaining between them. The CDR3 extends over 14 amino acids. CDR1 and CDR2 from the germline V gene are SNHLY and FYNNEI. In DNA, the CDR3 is TGTGCCACCAGCAGCGGGCAGGGCACAGATACGCAGTATTTT. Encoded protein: CATSSGQGTDTQYF. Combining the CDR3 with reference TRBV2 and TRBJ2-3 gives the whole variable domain EPEVTQTPSHQVTQMGQEVILRCVPISNHLYFYWYRQILGQKVEFLVSFYNNEISEKSEIFDDQFSVERPDGSNFTLKIRSTKLEDSAMYFCATSSGQGTDTQYFGPGTRLTVL.

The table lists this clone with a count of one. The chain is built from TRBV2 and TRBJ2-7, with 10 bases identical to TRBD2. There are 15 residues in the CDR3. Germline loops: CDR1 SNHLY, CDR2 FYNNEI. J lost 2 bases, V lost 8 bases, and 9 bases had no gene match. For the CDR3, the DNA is TGTGCCAGCGTCAGTCTAGCGGGAGTGGCCTACGAGCAGTACTTC. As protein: CASVSLAGVAYEQYF.

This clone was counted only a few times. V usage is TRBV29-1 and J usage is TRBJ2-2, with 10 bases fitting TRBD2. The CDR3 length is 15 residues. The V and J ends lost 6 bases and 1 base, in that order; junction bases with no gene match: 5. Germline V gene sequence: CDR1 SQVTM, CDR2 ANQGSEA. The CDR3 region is CSVGGLAVNTGELFF. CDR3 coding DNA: TGCAGCGTCGGAGGACTAGCGGTGAACACCGGGGAGCTGTTTTTT.

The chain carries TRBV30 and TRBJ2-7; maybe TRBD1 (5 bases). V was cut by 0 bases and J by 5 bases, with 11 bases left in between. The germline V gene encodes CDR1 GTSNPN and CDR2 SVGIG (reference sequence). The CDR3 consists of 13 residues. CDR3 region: CAWSVRGRDEQYF. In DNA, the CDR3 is TGTGCCTGGAGTGTAAGGGGCAGGGACGAGCAGTACTTC.

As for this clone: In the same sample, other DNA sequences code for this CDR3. This CDR3 reads CASSLGGGSTDTQYF. Written as DNA, the CDR3 is TGCGCCAGCAGCTTAGGAGGCGGGAGCACAGATACGCAGTATTTT. The chain recombines TRBV5-1 with TRBJ2-3; D may be TRBD2 (5 bases). The CDR3 sequence is 15 residues long. V lost 2 bases and J lost 0, with 10 bases in between. Germline CDR1 and CDR2: SGHRS and YFSETQ.

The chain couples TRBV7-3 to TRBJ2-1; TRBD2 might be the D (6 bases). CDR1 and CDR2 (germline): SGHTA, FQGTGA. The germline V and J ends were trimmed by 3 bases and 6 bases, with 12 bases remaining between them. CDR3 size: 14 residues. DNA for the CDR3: TGTGCCAGCAGCTTCGGGGGAGTTAGCAATGAGCAGTTCTTC. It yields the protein CASSFGGVSNEQFF.

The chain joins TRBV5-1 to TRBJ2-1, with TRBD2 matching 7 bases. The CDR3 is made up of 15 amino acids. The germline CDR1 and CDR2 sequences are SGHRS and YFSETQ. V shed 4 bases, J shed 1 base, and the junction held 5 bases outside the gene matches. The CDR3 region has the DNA TGCGCCAGCAGCATTAGCGGGTTATCCTACAATGAGCAGTTCTTC. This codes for CASSISGLSYNEQFF. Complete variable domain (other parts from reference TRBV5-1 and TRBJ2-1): KAGVTQTPRYLIKTRGQQVTLSCSPISGHRSVSWYQQTPGQGLQFLFEYFSETQRNKGNFPGRFSGRQFSNSRSEMNVSTLELGDSALYLCASSISGLSYNEQFFGPGTRLTVL.

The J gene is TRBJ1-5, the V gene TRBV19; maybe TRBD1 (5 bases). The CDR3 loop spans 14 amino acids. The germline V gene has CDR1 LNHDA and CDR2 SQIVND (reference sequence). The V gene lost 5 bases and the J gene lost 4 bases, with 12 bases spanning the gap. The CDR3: CASSATGGNQPQHF. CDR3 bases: TGTGCCAGTAGTGCAACCGGGGGGAATCAGCCCCAGCATTTT.

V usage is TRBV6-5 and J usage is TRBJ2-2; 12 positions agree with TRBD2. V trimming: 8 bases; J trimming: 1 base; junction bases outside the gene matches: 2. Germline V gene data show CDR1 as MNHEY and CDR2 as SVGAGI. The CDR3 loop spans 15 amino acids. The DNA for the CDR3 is TGTGCCAGCCGGGGACTAGCGGGGAACACCGGGGAGCTGTTTTTT. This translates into CASRGLAGNTGELFF.

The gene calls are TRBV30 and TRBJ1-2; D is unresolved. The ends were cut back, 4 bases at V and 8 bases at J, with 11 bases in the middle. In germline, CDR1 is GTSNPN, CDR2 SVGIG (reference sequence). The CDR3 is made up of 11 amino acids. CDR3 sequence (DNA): TGTGCCTGGAACCTGGGCGGCGGCTACACCTTC. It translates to CAWNLGGGYTF.

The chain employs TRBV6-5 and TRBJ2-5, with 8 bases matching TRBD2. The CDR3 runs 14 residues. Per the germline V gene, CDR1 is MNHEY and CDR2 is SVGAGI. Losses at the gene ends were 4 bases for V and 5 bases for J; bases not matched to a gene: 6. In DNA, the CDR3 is TGTGCCAGCAGTTTGGGGACTAGTTTGGAGACCCAGTACTTC. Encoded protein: CASSLGTSLETQYF.

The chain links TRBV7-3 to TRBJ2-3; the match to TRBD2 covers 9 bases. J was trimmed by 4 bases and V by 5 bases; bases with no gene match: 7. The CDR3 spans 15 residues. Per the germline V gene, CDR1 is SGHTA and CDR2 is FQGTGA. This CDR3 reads CASSPRAGGADTQYF. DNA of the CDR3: TGTGCCAGCAGCCCCCGGGCGGGAGGGGCAGATACGCAGTATTTT.

CDR3 bases: TGTGCCAGCAGCTTGGATTACGAGCAGTACTTC. It codes for CASSLDYEQYF. The gene calls are TRBV7-9 and TRBJ2-7; unclear D gene. This CDR3 has 11 amino acids. Germline CDR1 reads SEHNR; CDR2 reads FQNEAQ (reference sequence). Between the trimmed V and J ends, which lost 3 bases and 4 bases, there was a span of 4 bases.

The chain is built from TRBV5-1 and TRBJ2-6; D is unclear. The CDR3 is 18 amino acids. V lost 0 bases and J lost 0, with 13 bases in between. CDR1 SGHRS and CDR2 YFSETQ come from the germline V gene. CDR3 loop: CASSLVLGLYSGANVLTF. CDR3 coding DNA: TGCGCCAGCAGCTTGGTGCTGGGATTATACTCTGGGGCCAACGTCCTGACTTTC.

For the CDR3, the DNA is TGTGCCAGCAGCTGGCAATTGACCTATGGCTACACCTTC. This codes for CASSWQLTYGYTF. The chain combines TRBV5-6 with TRBJ1-2; no definite D call. In germline, CDR1 is SGHDT, CDR2 YYEEEE. Trimming took 3 bases from V and 4 from J, leaving 10 bases between them. The CDR3 extends over 13 amino acids.

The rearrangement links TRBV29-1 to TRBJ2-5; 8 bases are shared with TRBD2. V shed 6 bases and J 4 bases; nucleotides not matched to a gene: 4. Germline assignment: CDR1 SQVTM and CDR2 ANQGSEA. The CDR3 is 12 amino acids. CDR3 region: CSVRGGRETQYF. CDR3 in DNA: TGCAGCGTCCGGGGGGGCAGAGAGACCCAGTACTTC. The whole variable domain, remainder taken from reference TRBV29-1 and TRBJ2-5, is SAVISQKPSRDICQRGTSLTIQCQVDSQVTMMFWYRQQPGQSLTLIATANQGSEATYESGFVIDKFPISRPNLTFSTLTVSNMSPEDSSIYLCSVRGGRETQYFGPGTRLLVL.